This T cell receptor (beta chain) appears in the sequencing data of a study of response to subunit inactivated influenza vaccine. Whole-study findings and limits: The authors offered the suggestion that each seasonal influenza vaccination recruits few new T cells.

From the RT-PCR reads, TCRdb called clonotypes with MiXCR, one entry per CDR3 protein. The sample lists under 800,000 distinct CDR3 sequences, about 15% occurring once. Trimming took off 6 bases at V and 2 bases at J, with 14 bases between the two ends. The CDR3 consists of 14 residues. Looked up from germline, CDR1 is MNHNS and CDR2 is SASEGT. At least ten counts were recorded for this clonotype. Its antigen is unknown. V usage is TRBV6-1 and J usage is TRBJ2-7, with a tentative D call TRBD2 (6 bases). Specimen: PBMCs from blood, collected 14 to 15 days before vaccination. This TCR was recovered from a man between 50 and 59 years old who received an inactivated influenza vaccine. CDR3 in DNA: TGTGCCAGCAGAAAGGGGACTGCCGCCTACGAGCAGTACTTC. The encoded protein is CASRKGTAAYEQYF.